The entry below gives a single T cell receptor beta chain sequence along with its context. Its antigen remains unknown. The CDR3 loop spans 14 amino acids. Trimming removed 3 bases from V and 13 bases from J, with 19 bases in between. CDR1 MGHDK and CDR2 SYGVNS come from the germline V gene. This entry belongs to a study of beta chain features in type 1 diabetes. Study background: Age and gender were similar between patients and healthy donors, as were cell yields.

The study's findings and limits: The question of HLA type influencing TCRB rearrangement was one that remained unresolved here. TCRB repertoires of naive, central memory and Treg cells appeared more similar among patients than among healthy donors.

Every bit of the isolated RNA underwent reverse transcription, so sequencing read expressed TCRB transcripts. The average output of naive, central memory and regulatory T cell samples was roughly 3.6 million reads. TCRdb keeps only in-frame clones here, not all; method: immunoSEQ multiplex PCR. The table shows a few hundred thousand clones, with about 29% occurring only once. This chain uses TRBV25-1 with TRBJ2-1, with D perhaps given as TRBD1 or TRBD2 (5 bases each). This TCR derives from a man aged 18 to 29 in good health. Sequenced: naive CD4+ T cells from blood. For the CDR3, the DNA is TGTGCCAGCAGTGAGGCTGGGGCTCCCGGGAAACAGTTCTTC. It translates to CASSEAGAPGKQFF.